These T cell receptor beta chains were read from a single sample in a study of T cell changes during pregnancy in multiple sclerosis. This table comes from immunoSEQ multiplex PCR, and its TCRdb copy is limited to in-frame clones, with some not included. The sample contains tens of thousands of clones, approximately 90% of which appear only once. The input for sequencing was peripheral blood, taken after pregnancy. These receptors originate from a female donor in good health, enrolled as a control in a pregnancy study. Each CDR3 is given with its conserved first and last residue. Each record gives: V gene, D gene, clone size, J gene, CDR3 DNA, CDR3 protein. A D gene is named only where the DNA matches it firmly. Clone size is stated in some rows and not others, as once, few, many or a class when expanded.

>TRBV4-1|-|-|TRBJ2-4
TGCGCCAGCAGCCACCCAGGAGGGGCGAACATTCAGTACTTC
CASSHPGGANIQYF
>TRBV6-5|-|-|TRBJ1-6
TGTGCCAGCAGTTACGACAGATATAATTCACCCCTCCACTTT
CASSYDRYNSPLHF
>TRBV19|TRBD2|-|TRBJ2-1
TGTGCCAGTAGTAGTGGGACTAGCGGGAATGAGCAGTTCTTC
CASSSGTSGNEQFF
>TRBV11-3|-|-|TRBJ1-1
TGTGCCAGCAGCTTTGGGCCGAACACTGAAGCTTTCTTT
CASSFGPNTEAFF
>TRBV6-1|-|once|TRBJ1-1
TGTGCCACACGCTCAGGGGATGCTTTCTTT
CATRSGDAFF
>TRBV6-1|-|-|TRBJ1-1
TGTGCCAGCAGCCCTGGGACAACGAACACTGAAGCTTTCTTT
CASSPGTTNTEAFF
>TRBV4-2|-|-|TRBJ1-5
TGTGCCAGCAGCCAAGATAGCGGGACAAGATACGCATATAGCAATCAGCCCCAGCATTTT
CASSQDSGTRYAYSNQPQHF
>TRBV30|-|few|TRBJ1-1
TGTGCCTGGAGCCCCACCGGGGCTGAAGCTTTCTTT
CAWSPTGAEAFF
>TRBV7-9|TRBD1|-|TRBJ1-6
TGTGCCAGCAGCTTGGGGCGAAACAGGGGAGGCTCACCCCTCCACTTT
CASSLGRNRGGSPLHF
>TRBV4-2|TRBD1|-|TRBJ1-5
TGTGCCAGCAGCCAAAACCCGACAGGGGGGCTTCATCAGCCCCAGCATTTT
CASSQNPTGGLHQPQHF
>TRBV28|-|-|TRBJ2-7
TGTGCCAGCAATCTGGGGACTTCGCACTCCTACGAGCAGTACTTC
CASNLGTSHSYEQYF
>TRBV18|-|-|TRBJ1-3
TGTGCCAGCTCACCATTGGCCCAAAGGGTCGGGGCTGGAAACACCATATATTTT
CASSPLAQRVGAGNTIYF
>TRBV6-5|-|once|TRBJ2-3
TGTGCCAGCAGTTACTCGGGCCCCGGCATAGGAGATACGCAGTATTTT
CASSYSGPGIGDTQYF
>TRBV18|-|-|TRBJ1-4
TGTGCCAGTAGAACGGGTGCAACTAATGAAAAACTGTTTTTT
CASRTGATNEKLFF
>TRBV7-9|-|few|TRBJ2-1
TGTGCCAGCAGCCCCCGTTCCTACAATGAGCAGTTCTTC
CASSPRSYNEQFF
>TRBV27|-|-|TRBJ1-2
TGTGCCAGCAGTCCAGGGCTACCGGGCCGAGGCTACACCTTC
CASSPGLPGRGYTF
>TRBV9|TRBD2|-|TRBJ2-5
TGTGCCAGCAGCCTTACACCGGGAGGGGAAGAGACCCAGTACTTC
CASSLTPGGEETQYF
>TRBV5-6|-|-|TRBJ1-6
TGTGCCAGCAGCTTGGACAGGGTGGGTTCACCCCTCCACTTT
CASSLDRVGSPLHF
>TRBV27|TRBD2|once|TRBJ2-3
TGTGCCAGCCGTTCCGGCGGGGGGTTAGATACGCAGTATTTT
CASRSGGGLDTQYF
>TRBV5-5|-|-|TRBJ1-5
TGTGCCAGCAGCTTAATTAACAGGAAGAATCAGCCCCAGCATTTT
CASSLINRKNQPQHF
>TRBV7-6|-|-|TRBJ2-2
TGTGCCAGCAGCTTAGGCAGATTGAACACCGGGGAGCTGTTTTTT
CASSLGRLNTGELFF
>TRBV7-2|-|-|TRBJ1-3
TGTGCCAGCAGCCCCAGCCAGAGGGGGACGCTAGCTGGAAACACCATATATTTT
CASSPSQRGTLAGNTIYF
>TRBV28|-|-|TRBJ2-7
TGTGCCAGCAGTTTATCTTGGACGGGGGCCTACGAGCAGTACTTC
CASSLSWTGAYEQYF
>TRBV11-2|TRBD1|-|TRBJ2-7
TGTGCCAGCAGCTTGGACAGGGGAACCTACGAGCAGTACTTC
CASSLDRGTYEQYF
>TRBV28|-|-|TRBJ1-1
TGTGCCAGCAGTTTCTACAGGGTGAACACTGAAGCTTTCTTT
CASSFYRVNTEAFF
>TRBV6-4|-|few|TRBJ1-5
TGTGCCAGCAGTTCTTCTCCGGGAAATCAGCCCCAGCATTTT
CASSSSPGNQPQHF
>TRBV6-1|-|-|TRBJ2-1
TGTGCCAGCAGTGAGATACAGGGAGTTGGCAATGAGCAGTTCTTC
CASSEIQGVGNEQFF
>TRBV9|-|-|TRBJ2-1
TGTGCCAGCAGCATCAGTAATGAGCAGTTCTTC
CASSISNEQFF
>TRBV6-5|-|-|TRBJ2-3
TGTGCCAGCACCCCTGACGGTGGGGGGACGCAGTATTTT
CASTPDGGGTQYF
>TRBV6-5|TRBD1|-|TRBJ1-5
TGTGCCACCAGGGGGCTGTACAATCAGCCCCAGCATTTT
CATRGLYNQPQHF
>TRBV2|-|-|TRBJ2-5
TGTGCCAGCAGTGATCCGGTCAGGGAGACCCAGTACTTC
CASSDPVRETQYF
>TRBV6-5|TRBD1|once|TRBJ1-6
TGTGCCAGCAGTCGGGACAGGGATTCACCCCTCCACTTT
CASSRDRDSPLHF
>TRBV5-5|TRBD2|-|TRBJ2-1
TGTGCCAGCAGCTTGGCCTTCCAGCGGGGGAGGCTAAGTGAGCAGTTCTTC
CASSLAFQRGRLSEQFF
>TRBV7-9|TRBD1|once|TRBJ2-7
TGTGCCAGCAGCTCGACTGGGACAGGGACCGAGCAGTACTTC
CASSSTGTGTEQYF
>TRBV29-1|-|-|TRBJ1-4
TGCAGCGCTACGGTTGCAACTAATGAAAAACTGTTTTTT
CSATVATNEKLFF
>TRBV11-3|-|-|TRBJ1-1
TGTGCCAGCAGCTTAGGTGGTACAGGGAGAAATGAAGCTTTCTTT
CASSLGGTGRNEAFF
>TRBV19|TRBD1|few|TRBJ1-1
TGTGCCAGTACCCGGCAGGGGGGTAAGGGTACTGAAGCTTTCTTT
CASTRQGGKGTEAFF
>TRBV28|TRBD1|-|TRBJ2-7
TGTGCCAGCAGCCATCGGAGGCTAGGGACAGGGCTCTACGAGCAGTACTTC
CASSHRRLGTGLYEQYF
>TRBV6-1|-|-|TRBJ1-3
TGTGCCAGCAGCGCCCTAGGGGGAACTGGAAACACCATATATTTT
CASSALGGTGNTIYF
>TRBV25-1|-|-|TRBJ2-3
TGTGCCAGCAGTCGGGGGACAGATACGCAGTATTTT
CASSRGTDTQYF
>TRBV19|TRBD2|-|TRBJ2-1
TGTGCCAGTAGTATATTTAGGACTAGCGGGTTTTACAATGAGCAGTTCTTC
CASSIFRTSGFYNEQFF
>TRBV15|TRBD2|-|TRBJ2-3
TGTGCCACCAGCAGACAGGGACTAGCGGGGGATTCTGGCACAGATACGCAGTATTTT
CATSRQGLAGDSGTDTQYF
>TRBV13|-|-|TRBJ1-1
TGTGCCAGCAGCTTAGGTCCCGGGACAGAAGCTTTCTTT
CASSLGPGTEAFF
>TRBV7-6|TRBD1|-|TRBJ2-7
TGTGCCAGCAGCTTACAGGGGGCCGGCTACGAGCAGTACTTC
CASSLQGAGYEQYF
>TRBV4-2|-|-|TRBJ2-5
TGTGCCAGCAGCGACAGCATCCAAGAGACCCAGTACTTC
CASSDSIQETQYF
>TRBV11-3|-|-|TRBJ2-3
TGTGCCAGCAGCCCGGGATCAGATACGCAGTATTTT
CASSPGSDTQYF
>TRBV7-2|TRBD1|-|TRBJ2-1
TGTGCCAGCAGCTTAGGGGTAGGGACAGGCTTATACAATGAGCAGTTCTTC
CASSLGVGTGLYNEQFF
>TRBV9|-|-|TRBJ1-4
TGTGCCAGCAGCGTAGCTGGGGGAGGCTTTAATGAAAAACTGTTTTTT
CASSVAGGGFNEKLFF
>TRBV28|TRBD2|-|TRBJ2-3
TGTGCCAGCAGTCCCCTAGAGACTAGCAGTACTAGCACAGATACGCAGTATTTT
CASSPLETSSTSTDTQYF
>TRBV2|-|-|TRBJ2-5
TGTGCCAGCAGTGGGACAGTCCAAGAGACCCAGTACTTC
CASSGTVQETQYF
>TRBV30|TRBD1|once|TRBJ1-1
TGTGCCTGGAGTCAGGGGGCGCGGAACACTGAAGCTTTCTTT
CAWSQGARNTEAFF
>TRBV19|TRBD1|-|TRBJ2-3
TGTGCCAGTAGCACCAGGGGGAGCACAGATACGCAGTATTTT
CASSTRGSTDTQYF
>TRBV7-6|TRBD2|-|TRBJ2-2
TGTGCCAGCAGCTCTAGGACTAGCGACACCGGGGAGCTGTTTTTT
CASSSRTSDTGELFF
>TRBV5-4|TRBD1|-|TRBJ2-7
TGTGCCAGCAGCTTAATGGGACAGCCACCCTACGAGCAGTACTTC
CASSLMGQPPYEQYF
>TRBV28|-|-|TRBJ2-7
TGTGCCAGCAGGCGACAGGCAAGCTCCTACGAGCAGTACTTC
CASRRQASSYEQYF
>TRBV19|TRBD1|-|TRBJ2-1
TGTGCCAGTAGTACCGGGACAGGGGGCAATGAGCAGTTCTTC
CASSTGTGGNEQFF
>TRBV7-9|TRBD1|-|TRBJ1-1
TGTGCCAGCAGCTTACGACAGGGCCTTGGCACTGAAGCTTTCTTT
CASSLRQGLGTEAFF